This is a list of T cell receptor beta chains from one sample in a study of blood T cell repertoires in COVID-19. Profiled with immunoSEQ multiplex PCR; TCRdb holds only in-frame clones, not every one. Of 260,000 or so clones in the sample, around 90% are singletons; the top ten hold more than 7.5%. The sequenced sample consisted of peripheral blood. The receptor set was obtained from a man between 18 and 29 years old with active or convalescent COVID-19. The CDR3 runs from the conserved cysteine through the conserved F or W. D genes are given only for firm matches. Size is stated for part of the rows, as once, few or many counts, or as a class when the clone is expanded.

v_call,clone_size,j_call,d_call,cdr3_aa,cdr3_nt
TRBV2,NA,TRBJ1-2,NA,CASSPYYGYTF,TGTGCCAGCAGTCCTTATTATGGCTACACCTTC
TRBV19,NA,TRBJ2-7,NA,CARLCGGTPYEQYF,TGTGCCAGGTTGTGTGGGGGGACCCCCTACGAGCAGTACTTC
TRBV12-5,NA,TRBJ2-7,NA,CASGPLQGYEQYF,TGTGCTAGTGGTCCCCTACAGGGATACGAGCAGTACTTC
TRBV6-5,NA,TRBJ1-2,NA,CASSYSASSYTF,TGTGCCAGCAGTTACTCCGCGTCTTCCTACACCTTC
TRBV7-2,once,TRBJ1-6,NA,CASSLSNVVASPLHF,TGTGCCAGCAGCTTATCTAATGTTGTCGCTTCACCCCTCCACTTT
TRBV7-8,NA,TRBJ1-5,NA,CASSLLGHPNQPQHF,TGTGCCAGCAGCTTGCTAGGCCACCCTAATCAGCCCCAGCATTTT
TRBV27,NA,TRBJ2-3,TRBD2,CASSPPPSGAGDTQYF,TGTGCCAGCAGTCCCCCCCCGAGCGGGGCCGGGGATACGCAGTATTTT
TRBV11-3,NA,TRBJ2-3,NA,CASSLFVGGLDTQYF,TGTGCCAGCAGCTTATTCGTCGGGGGACTGGATACGCAGTATTTT
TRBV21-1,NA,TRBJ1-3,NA,CASSTGHLGNTIYF,TGTGCCAGCAGCACAGGGCACCTGGGAAACACCATATATTTT
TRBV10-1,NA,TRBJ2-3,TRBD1,CASSTGSTDTQYF,TGCGCCAGCTCGACAGGGAGCACAGATACGCAGTATTTT
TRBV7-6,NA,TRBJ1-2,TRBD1,CASSLAVTGTSGYTF,TGTGCCAGCAGCTTAGCAGTGACAGGGACTTCGGGCTACACCTTC
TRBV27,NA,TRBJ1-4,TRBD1,CASSSAGTGEPNEKLFF,TGTGCCAGCAGTTCGGCCGGGACAGGGGAACCTAATGAAAAACTGTTTTTT
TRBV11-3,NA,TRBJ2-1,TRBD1,CASSGGQGDYNEQFF,TGTGCCAGCAGCGGTGGACAGGGTGATTACAATGAGCAGTTCTTC
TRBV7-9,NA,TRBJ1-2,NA,CASSLTGLISNYGYTF,TGTGCCAGCAGCTTAACGGGACTCATCTCTAACTATGGCTACACCTTC
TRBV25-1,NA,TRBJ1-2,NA,CASSDDYGYTF,TGTGCCAGCAGTGACGACTATGGCTACACCTTC
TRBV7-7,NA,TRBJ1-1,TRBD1,CASSLDRDTEAFF,TGTGCCAGCAGCCTGGACAGGGACACTGAAGCTTTCTTT
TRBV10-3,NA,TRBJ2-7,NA,CAISGGPGEQYF,TGTGCCATCAGCGGGGGGCCTGGCGAGCAGTACTTC
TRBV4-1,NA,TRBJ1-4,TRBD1,CASSLGQGDEKLFF,TGCGCCAGCAGCCTGGGACAGGGAGATGAAAAACTGTTTTTT
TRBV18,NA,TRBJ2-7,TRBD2,CASSPWTSGDEQYF,TGTGCCAGCTCACCCTGGACTAGCGGGGACGAGCAGTACTTC
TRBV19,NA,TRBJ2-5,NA,CASSIRVRETQYF,TGTGCCAGTAGTATACGGGTCCGTGAGACCCAGTACTTC
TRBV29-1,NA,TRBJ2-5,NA,CSVDGKPGTEGETQYF,TGCAGCGTCGATGGGAAACCGGGAACCGAGGGAGAGACCCAGTACTTC
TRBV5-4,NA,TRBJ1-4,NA,CASSSNGGFAEKLFF,TGTGCCAGCAGCTCGAACGGGGGGTTCGCGGAAAAACTGTTTTTT
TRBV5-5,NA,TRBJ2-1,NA,CASRVPGLQFF,TGTGCCAGCAGGGTACCGGGACTTCAGTTCTTC
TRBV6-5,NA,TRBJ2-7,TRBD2,CASSSTSGGAGEQYF,TGTGCCAGCAGCTCCACTAGCGGGGGGGCCGGGGAGCAGTACTTC
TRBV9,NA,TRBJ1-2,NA,CASFSDSPTNYGYTF,TGTGCCAGTTTCTCGGACAGCCCTACGAACTATGGCTACACCTTC
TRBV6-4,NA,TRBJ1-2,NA,CASSDSSGSYGSYTF,TGTGCCAGCAGTGACTCTTCAGGCTCTTATGGCAGCTACACCTTC
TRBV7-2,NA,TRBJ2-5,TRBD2,CASSSSGGETQYF,TGTGCCAGCAGCTCTAGCGGGGGGGAGACCCAGTACTTC
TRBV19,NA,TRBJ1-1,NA,CASHPEVTMNTEAFF,TGTGCCAGCCACCCAGAGGTAACTATGAACACTGAAGCTTTCTTT
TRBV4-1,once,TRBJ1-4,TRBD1,CASSQLQGAGEKLFF,TGCGCCAGCAGCCAATTACAGGGGGCCGGTGAAAAACTGTTTTTT
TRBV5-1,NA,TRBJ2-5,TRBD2,CASSSALADQETQYF,TGCGCCAGCAGCTCCGCACTAGCGGACCAAGAGACCCAGTACTTC
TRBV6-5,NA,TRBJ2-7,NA,CASSSTIRGPYEQYF,TGTGCCAGCAGTTCCACGATCCGTGGGCCTTACGAGCAGTACTTC
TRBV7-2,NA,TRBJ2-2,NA,CASSLDPLTKLFF,TGTGCCAGCAGCTTAGATCCCCTCACAAAGCTGTTTTTT
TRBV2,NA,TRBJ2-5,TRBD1,CATEDRVDQETQYF,TGTGCCACCGAGGACAGGGTCGACCAGGAGACCCAGTACTTC
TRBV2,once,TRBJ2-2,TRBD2,CGGGVGTGELFF,TGTGGCGGGGGGGTCGGCACCGGGGAGCTGTTTTTT
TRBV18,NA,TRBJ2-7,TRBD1,CASSPTPQGAGQYF,TGTGCCAGCTCACCGACGCCCCAGGGGGCAGGGCAGTACTTC
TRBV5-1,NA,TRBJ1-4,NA,CASSSAGQINEKLFF,TGCGCCAGCAGCTCCGCCGGACAGATTAATGAAAAACTGTTTTTT
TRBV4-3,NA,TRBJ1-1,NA,CASSQGRRDPTEAFF,TGCGCCAGCAGCCAGGGCAGGCGGGACCCCACTGAAGCTTTCTTT
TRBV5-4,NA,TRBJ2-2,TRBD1,CASSDLRGQNTGELFF,TGTGCCAGCAGCGACCTCAGGGGGCAGAACACCGGGGAGCTGTTTTTT
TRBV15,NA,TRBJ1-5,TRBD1,CATSWGQGSYQPQHF,TGTGCCACCAGCTGGGGACAGGGTAGTTATCAGCCCCAGCATTTT
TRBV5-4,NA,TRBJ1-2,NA,CASSLAGHGYTF,TGTGCCAGCAGCTTGGCGGGACACGGCTACACCTTC
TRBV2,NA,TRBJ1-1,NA,CASSVRSPGAFF,TGTGCCAGCAGTGTTCGGTCCCCCGGGGCTTTCTTT
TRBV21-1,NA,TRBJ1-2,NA,CASSKRNTGDYGYTF,TGTGCCAGCAGCAAAAGGAATACAGGGGACTATGGCTACACCTTC
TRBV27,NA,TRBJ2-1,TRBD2,CASSIAGTSAYNEQFF,TGTGCCAGCAGCATTGCCGGGACTAGCGCCTACAATGAGCAGTTCTTC
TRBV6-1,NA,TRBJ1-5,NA,CASSVYEGTFYSNQPQHF,TGTGCCAGCAGTGTCTACGAAGGGACTTTTTATAGCAATCAGCCCCAGCATTTT
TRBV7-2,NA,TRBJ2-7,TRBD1,CASSLVAGGGYEQYF,TGTGCCAGCAGCTTAGTAGCAGGGGGCGGCTACGAGCAGTACTTC
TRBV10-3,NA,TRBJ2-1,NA,CAISELPGVSSYNEQFF,TGTGCCATCAGTGAGCTCCCCGGAGTCAGCTCCTACAATGAGCAGTTCTTC
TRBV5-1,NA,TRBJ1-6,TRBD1,CASSSSGQPNSPLHF,TGCGCCAGCAGCTCTTCGGGACAGCCTAATTCACCCCTCCACTTT
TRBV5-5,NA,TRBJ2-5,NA,CASSRDTLVAQYF,TGTGCCAGCAGCCGGGACACCCTAGTAGCCCAGTACTTC